The 3 T cell receptor beta chains in this list originate from one sample, sequenced in a study of T-cell memory formation after mild COVID-19. TCRdb reprocessed the 5' RACE reads with MiXCR, giving one entry per CDR3 protein. The sample shows around 320,000 distinct CDR3 sequences, around 15% of them seen only once. Sequences were obtained from PBMCs or a T cell subset sorted from them (not recorded which). The receptors come from a man younger than 35 who had mild COVID-19 (a few samples of this study predate the infection). Cell type and time point are not known.

Ten or more counts support this clonotype. The chain has TRBV5-1 and TRBJ2-2; weak D call: TRBD1 (6 bases). CDR1 SGHRS and CDR2 YFSETQ come from the germline V gene. V lost 2 bases to trimming and J lost 6 bases, with 8 bases between them. The CDR3 loop spans 13 amino acids. CDR3 nucleotide sequence: TGCGCCAGCAGCTTCGACAGGCCCGGGGAGCTGTTTTTT. It codes for CASSFDRPGELFF.

The V call is TRBV10-2, the J call TRBJ2-7; 7 nucleotides line up with TRBD1. Germline assignment: CDR1 WSHSY and CDR2 SAAADI. The trim removed 6 bases at V and 2 bases at J, leaving 4 bases unmatched. This CDR3 is built from 13 residues. CDR3 sequence (DNA): TGCGCCAGCAGACAGGGGATGCCCTACGAGCAGTACTTC. Its translation is CASRQGMPYEQYF.

DNA of the CDR3: TGTGCCAGCAGCCCGAGGGGGGGGAGCAATCAGCCCCAGCATTTT. Translated: CASSPRGGSNQPQHF. V is TRBV4-2 and J is TRBJ1-5, with D perhaps TRBD1 (6 bases). The ends were cut back, 4 bases at V and 1 base at J, with 11 bases in the middle. Per the germline V gene, CDR1 is LGHNA and CDR2 is YNFKEQ. The CDR3 runs 15 residues.